These 19 T cell receptor beta chains came from one sample sequenced in a study of Graves' ophthalmopathy and Graves' hyperthyroidism. RNA served as the template for amplifying TCR beta CDR3 regions. A first-round RT-PCR used HTBI primers, followed by a second-round multiplex PCR. TCRdb itself ran the multiplex PCR reads through MiXCR, one entry per CDR3 protein. The table records almost 750,000 distinct CDR3 sequences, 40% of them present only once. Specimen: peripheral blood. The receptors come from an adult man with Graves' ophthalmopathy.

With regard to this clonotype: This may come from a read error, since a much larger clone is one base off. The V gene is TRBV19, the J gene TRBJ1-5; D gene uncertain. The V and J ends lost 7 bases and 1 base respectively, with 11 bases between them. Germline-derived CDR1 and CDR2 are LNHDA and SQIVND (reference sequence). This CDR3 region has 14 residues. The CDR3 spells CASTWRGSNQPQHF. CDR3 bases: TGTGCCAGTACTTGGCGGGGAAGCAATCAGCCCCAGCATTTT. Looking up the rest from reference TRBV19 and TRBJ1-5 gives the full variable domain: DGGITQSPKYLFRKEGQNVTLSCEQNLNHDAMYWYRQDPGQGLRLIYYSQIVNDFQKGDIAEGYSVSREKKESFPLTVTSAQKNPTAFYLCASTWRGSNQPQHFGDGTRLSIL.

To note about this clonotype: The DNA is left out, because the CDR3 cannot be placed on it with certainty; the CDR3 is given as TCRdb lists it. This CDR3 is CASSDLCASYEQYF. The genes are TRBV2 and TRBJ2-7; the table's TRBD1 call for D was not verified on the DNA. The CDR3 region is 14 residues in length, termini included. Germline CDR1 reads SNHLY; CDR2 reads FYNNEI.

The chain combines TRBV2 with TRBJ1-4; a possible D gene is TRBD1 (5 bases). The CDR3 is made up of 16 amino acids. CDR1 SNHLY and CDR2 FYNNEI come from the germline V gene. V was shortened by 7 bases and J by 8 bases, with 23 bases between the two germline ends. CDR3 DNA: TGTGCCAGCACCCGAGCGTCGGGGCAGTTTTACGAAAAACTGTTTTTT. Protein sequence: CASTRASGQFYEKLFF.

This clonotype has just one count. A read error may account for a junction end that differs from germline. The V call is TRBV6-5, the J call TRBJ2-5; perhaps TRBD1 as D (8 bases). The CDR3 has 16 amino acids. CDR1 and CDR2 from the germline V gene are MNHEY and SVGAGI. This CDR3 reads CVSSRGQGGLQETQYF. DNA of the CDR3: TGTGTCAGCAGCCGTGGACAGGGAGGGCTCCAAGAGACCCAGTACTTC.

The chain uses TRBV6-4 and TRBJ1-1; D call uncertain. Germline V gene sequence: CDR1 MRHNA, CDR2 SNTAGT. The CDR3 is 13 amino acids. V shed 4 bases and J shed 6 bases, with 12 bases lying between them. The DNA for the CDR3 is TGTGCCAGCAGTGTGGCCGGGGATTCTGAAGCTTTCTTT. Translation: CASSVAGDSEAFF.

The chain uses TRBV10-3 and TRBJ2-7; TRBD2 aligns across 8 bases. Trimming at V came to 4 bases and at J to 0 bases, leaving 8 bases not matched to a gene. The CDR3 extends over 16 amino acids. Germline V gene sequence: CDR1 ENHRY, CDR2 SYGVKD. In DNA form, the CDR3 reads TGTGCCATCAGTGTAGGGAGTAGCGGGAACTCCTACGAGCAGTACTTC. Its translation: CAISVGSSGNSYEQYF.

This clonotype was seen repeatedly, ten times or more. The J gene is TRBJ2-7, the V gene TRBV20-1; weak D call: TRBD1 (6 bases). V lost 4 bases and J 2 bases, leaving 18 bases between the germline ends. The CDR3 is 15 residues long. Germline V CDR1 and CDR2: DFQATT, SNEGSKA (reference sequence). CDR3 in DNA: TGCAGTGCTACTGACCAACAGGGCGTCGCCTACGAGCAGTACTTC. Protein product: CSATDQQGVAYEQYF.

In this sample, this clonotype turned up many times. The CDR3, as DNA: TGTGCCAGCAGTGAATCTCGCAGGGTAAATGAAAAACTGTTTTTT. Its protein product is CASSESRRVNEKLFF. The rearrangement uses TRBV25-1 and TRBJ1-4; possible D gene TRBD1, 5 bases. This CDR3 comprises 15 residues. Germline CDR1 is MGHDK and CDR2 is SYGVNS. V was pared by 1 base and J by 5 bases, with 11 bases between.

The rearrangement joins TRBV12-3 or TRBV12-4 to TRBJ1-6, with D hard to call. The V end lost 7 bases, the J end lost 0 bases, and 13 bases lay between the germline ends. This CDR3 spans 16 amino acids. CDR3 in DNA: TGTGCCAGCACCCTCCTACGGGGCTCCTATAATTCACCCCTCCACTTT. Protein sequence: CASTLLRGSYNSPLHF.

This chain's CDR3 is CARRPSDSYEQYF. The CDR3 coding sequence is TGTGCCAGACGGCCTAGCGACTCCTACGAGCAGTACTTC. The V gene is TRBV2, the J gene TRBJ2-7; a possible D gene is TRBD2 (6 bases). V was cut by 9 bases and J by 0 bases, with 12 bases left in between. The CDR3 covers 13 residues. Germline CDR1 SNHLY, CDR2 FYNNEI.

This clonotype was picked up many times. This chain uses TRBV29-1 with TRBJ2-2; a weak D match, TRBD1 (6 bases). The CDR3 spans 13 residues. Trimming stripped 7 bases from V and 4 bases from J, with 13 bases between. Germline V gene sequence: CDR1 SQVTM, CDR2 ANQGSEA. CDR3 amino acids: CSGGQTTTGELFF. The CDR3 region has the DNA TGCAGCGGAGGACAGACAACCACCGGGGAGCTGTTTTTT.

In its sample, this clonotype was seen many times. V gene TRBV9 combines with J gene TRBJ1-4; weak D call: TRBD1 (5 bases). The CDR3 has 13 amino acids. Deletions cut 3 bases from V and 8 bases from J, with 11 bases between. Germline V gene sequence: CDR1 SGDLS, CDR2 YYNGEE. The CDR3 bases are TGTGCCAGCAGCGAGGGACGGTCGGAAAAACTGTTTTTT. Translated: CASSEGRSEKLFF.

In regard to this clonotype: Since no conserved phenylalanine or tryptophan closes the CDR3, a read error is the likely cause. No DNA is shown, since the ends of the CDR3 on it are uncertain; the CDR3 is the one TCRdb lists. V usage is TRBV19 and J usage is TRBJ2-6; the table names TRBD2, a call not compared with the DNA. CDR1 and CDR2 from the germline V gene are LNHDA and SQIVND (reference sequence). The CDR3 is 8 amino acids in total, end residues counted. Here the CDR3 reads CASSAGTR.

The chain joins TRBV5-1 to TRBJ2-5; 8 bases map to TRBD1. The junction had 9 bases not matched to a gene; V was cut back by 3 bases and J by 5 bases. This CDR3 contains 15 residues. CDR1 is SGHRS and CDR2 is YFSETQ in the germline V gene. Here the CDR3 DNA reads TGCGCCAGCAGCTCGCAGGGGGCAGTCGGGGAGACCCAGTACTTC. Its protein is CASSSQGAVGETQYF.

This clonotype was picked up a small number of times. The rearrangement joins TRBV7-9 to TRBJ2-7; 12 nucleotides agree with TRBD2. The junction had 8 bases not matched to a gene; V was cut back by 5 bases and J by 6 bases. The CDR3 is 15 amino acids. Germline CDR1 is SEHNR and CDR2 is FQNEAQ (reference sequence). The CDR3 DNA reads as TGTGCCAGCAGCCCCGCCGGGACTAGCGGGCGCGAGCAGTACTTC. Protein sequence: CASSPAGTSGREQYF.

This clonotype was detected many times. V gene TRBV10-3 combines with J gene TRBJ2-5, with 9 nucleotides matching TRBD1. J gave up 4 bases and V 4 bases, and 7 bases lay outside the gene matches. CDR1 ENHRY and CDR2 SYGVKD come from the germline V gene. There are 15 residues in the CDR3. The CDR3 DNA follows: TGTGCCATCAGTGGCCAACAGGGGGCCGGAGAGACCCAGTACTTC. This gives the protein CAISGQQGAGETQYF.

This clonotype was observed a handful of times. The rearrangement uses TRBV20-1 and TRBJ2-5; D could derive from TRBD1 or TRBD2 (5 bases each). CDR1 and CDR2 from the germline V gene are DFQATT and SNEGSKA (reference sequence). V shed 3 bases and J shed 6 bases, with 17 bases lying between them. CDR3 length: 14 amino acids. For the CDR3, the DNA is TGCAGTGCTAGCGTATCGGGGCTCGTGAAGACCCAGTACTTC. Protein product: CSASVSGLVKTQYF.

V gene TRBV29-1 combines with J gene TRBJ1-4; D gene unclear. This CDR3 is 13 amino acids long. The V end was cut by 4 bases, the J end by 4 bases, with 10 bases between. The V gene's germline CDR1 is SQVTM and CDR2 ANQGSEA. CDR3 sequence: CSVGSPDNEKLFF. The DNA of the CDR3 is TGCAGCGTTGGGAGCCCCGATAATGAAAAACTGTTTTTT.

This rearrangement joins TRBV20-1 to TRBJ2-3; D gene ambiguous. This CDR3 contains 12 residues. Trimming stripped 3 bases from V and 6 bases from J, with 10 bases between. The V gene's germline CDR1 is DFQATT and CDR2 SNEGSKA (reference sequence). The CDR3 loop reads CSARTERDTQYF. The CDR3 region has the DNA TGCAGTGCTAGGACCGAACGGGATACGCAGTATTTT.